This T cell receptor (beta chain) was recorded in a study of blood T cell repertoires in COVID-19. Sequencing was performed with immunoSEQ multiplex PCR; in TCRdb, only in-frame clones are kept and a portion is missing. The table has around 50,000 clones, about 85% seen once; the top ten hold around 23%. This CDR3 region has 13 residues. Germline V gene data show CDR1 as MNHEY and CDR2 as SVGEGT. The germline V and J ends were trimmed by 4 bases and 6 bases, with 13 bases remaining between them. The clonotype was recovered from a woman older than 75 with COVID-19, enrolled during active disease. The chain is built from TRBV6-2 or TRBV6-3 and TRBJ2-7; the D gene is possibly TRBD1 (5 bases). The material sequenced was peripheral blood. CDR3 amino acids: CASSSKGLGEQYF. CDR3 DNA sequence: TGTGCCAGCAGTTCTAAGGGGCTGGGCGAGCAGTACTTC.